Listed below are T cell receptor beta chains from one sample, sequenced in a study of T cell repertoires in cytomegalovirus infection. Each CDR3 protein gets one entry after TCRdb re-called the reads with MiXCR. The data contain about 260,000 distinct CDR3 sequences, roughly an eighth of them seen just once; the ten biggest clones take up 8.5% to 9%. Sequencing input: PBMCs. The receptor set was obtained from a human donor in good health (CMV status not recorded). Some clones in this sample may be carry-over from other donors' samples. CDR3s include the opening cysteine and the closing phenylalanine or tryptophan. D genes are given only for firm matches. Rows give clone size only sometimes, using once, few, many, or a class for an expanded clone.

j_call: TRBJ1-1; v_call: TRBV28; clone_size: .; d_call: .; cdr3_aa: CATQGYTEAFF; cdr3_nt: TGTGCCACACAAGGCTACACTGAAGCTTTCTTT
j_call: TRBJ2-2; v_call: TRBV4-3; clone_size: .; d_call: .; cdr3_aa: CASSQDAGLNTGELFF; cdr3_nt: TGCGCCAGCAGCCAAGACGCAGGATTGAACACCGGGGAGCTGTTTTTT
j_call: TRBJ2-5; v_call: TRBV7-2; clone_size: many; d_call: .; cdr3_aa: CASSLGLTSQYF; cdr3_nt: TGTGCCAGCAGCTTAGGGTTGACAAGCCAGTACTTC
j_call: TRBJ2-4; v_call: TRBV28; clone_size: .; d_call: .; cdr3_aa: CASSFSRHVAKNIQYF; cdr3_nt: TGTGCCAGCAGTTTTTCCCGACATGTAGCCAAAAACATTCAGTACTTC
j_call: TRBJ2-1; v_call: TRBV27; clone_size: many; d_call: TRBD2; cdr3_aa: CASRTSGSLNEQFF; cdr3_nt: TGTGCCAGTCGGACTAGCGGGAGTTTGAATGAGCAGTTCTTC
j_call: TRBJ2-1; v_call: TRBV6-1; clone_size: .; d_call: .; cdr3_aa: CASGGGFGLGYNEQFF; cdr3_nt: TGTGCCAGCGGAGGGGGGTTCGGCCTTGGGTACAATGAGCAGTTCTTC
j_call: TRBJ1-1; v_call: TRBV18; clone_size: few; d_call: .; cdr3_aa: CASSPLGAANTEAFF; cdr3_nt: TGTGCCAGCTCACCTCTAGGCGCGGCGAACACTGAAGCTTTCTTT
j_call: TRBJ2-1; v_call: TRBV7-2; clone_size: many; d_call: .; cdr3_aa: CASSLAPQQNEQFF; cdr3_nt: TGTGCCAGCAGCTTAGCCCCCCAGCAAAATGAGCAGTTCTTC
j_call: TRBJ2-7; v_call: TRBV28; clone_size: many; d_call: TRBD1; cdr3_aa: CASSTGGARGSLMVEQYF; cdr3_nt: TGTGCCAGCTCGACAGGGGGCGCAAGGGGAAGCTTGATGGTCGAGCAGTACTTC
j_call: TRBJ2-7; v_call: TRBV6-6; clone_size: .; d_call: .; cdr3_aa: CASSYSPQAYEQYF; cdr3_nt: TGTGCCAGCAGTTACTCTCCCCAGGCCTACGAGCAGTACTTC
j_call: TRBJ1-5; v_call: TRBV7-3; clone_size: many; d_call: TRBD1; cdr3_aa: CASSFRVQGAQPQHF; cdr3_nt: TGTGCCAGCAGCTTTCGTGTCCAGGGGGCTCAGCCCCAGCATTTT
j_call: TRBJ1-5; v_call: TRBV19; clone_size: .; d_call: TRBD1; cdr3_aa: CASSVQGEHQPQHF; cdr3_nt: TGTGCCAGTAGTGTACAGGGGGAGCATCAGCCCCAGCATTTT
j_call: TRBJ2-2; v_call: TRBV2; clone_size: .; d_call: .; cdr3_aa: CASKEQGPSGELFF; cdr3_nt: TGTGCCAGCAAGGAACAGGGCCCGAGCGGGGAGCTGTTTTTT
j_call: TRBJ1-1; v_call: TRBV7-9; clone_size: .; d_call: .; cdr3_aa: CASTRQRNGPTEAFF; cdr3_nt: TGTGCCAGCACCCGGCAGCGGAACGGCCCCACTGAAGCTTTCTTT
j_call: TRBJ2-1; v_call: TRBV7-9; clone_size: many; d_call: .; cdr3_aa: CASSERDKNNEQFF; cdr3_nt: TGTGCCAGCAGCGAACGGGACAAGAACAATGAGCAGTTCTTC
j_call: TRBJ2-1; v_call: TRBV3-1; clone_size: .; d_call: .; cdr3_aa: CASSQEGGWDRPGNEQFF; cdr3_nt: TGTGCCAGCAGCCAAGAGGGGGGCTGGGACCGTCCCGGGAATGAGCAGTTCTTC
j_call: TRBJ2-7; v_call: TRBV27; clone_size: few; d_call: TRBD2; cdr3_aa: CASSPLAGTYEQYF; cdr3_nt: TGTGCCAGCAGTCCACTAGCGGGGACCTACGAGCAGTACTTC
j_call: TRBJ2-7; v_call: TRBV7-2; clone_size: many; d_call: TRBD2; cdr3_aa: CASSFSGGVSYEQYF; cdr3_nt: TGTGCCAGCAGCTTCAGCGGGGGCGTCTCCTACGAGCAGTACTTC